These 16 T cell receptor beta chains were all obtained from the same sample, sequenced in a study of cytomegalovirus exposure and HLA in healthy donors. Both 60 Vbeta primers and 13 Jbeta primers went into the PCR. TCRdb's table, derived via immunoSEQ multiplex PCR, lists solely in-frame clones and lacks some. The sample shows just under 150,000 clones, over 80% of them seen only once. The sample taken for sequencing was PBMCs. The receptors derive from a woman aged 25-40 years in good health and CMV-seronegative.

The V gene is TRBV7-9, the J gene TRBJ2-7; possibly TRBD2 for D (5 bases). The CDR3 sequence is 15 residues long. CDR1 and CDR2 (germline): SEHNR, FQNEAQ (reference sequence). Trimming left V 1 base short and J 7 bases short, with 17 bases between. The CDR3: CASSLGGSGNLEQYF. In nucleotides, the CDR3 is TGTGCCAGCAGCTTAGGGGGTTCGGGGAACCTGGAGCAGTACTTC.

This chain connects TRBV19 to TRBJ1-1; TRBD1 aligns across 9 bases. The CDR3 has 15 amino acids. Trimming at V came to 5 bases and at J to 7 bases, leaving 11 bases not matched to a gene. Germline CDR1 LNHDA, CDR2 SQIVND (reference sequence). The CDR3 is CASSGRDREWVEAFF. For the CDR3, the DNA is TGTGCCAGTAGTGGCCGGGACAGGGAATGGGTTGAAGCTTTCTTT.

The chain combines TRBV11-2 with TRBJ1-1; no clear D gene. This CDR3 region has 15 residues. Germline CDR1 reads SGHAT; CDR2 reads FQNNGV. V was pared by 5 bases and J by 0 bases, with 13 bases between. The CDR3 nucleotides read TGTGCCAGCAGCGTCCACAACAGATTGAACACTGAAGCTTTCTTT. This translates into CASSVHNRLNTEAFF.

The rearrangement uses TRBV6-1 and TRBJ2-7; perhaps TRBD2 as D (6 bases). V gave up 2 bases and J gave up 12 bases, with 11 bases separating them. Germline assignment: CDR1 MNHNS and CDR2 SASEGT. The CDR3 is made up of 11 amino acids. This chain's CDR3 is CASSELGGRYF. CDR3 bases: TGTGCCAGCAGTGAACTGGGGGGTCGGTACTTC.

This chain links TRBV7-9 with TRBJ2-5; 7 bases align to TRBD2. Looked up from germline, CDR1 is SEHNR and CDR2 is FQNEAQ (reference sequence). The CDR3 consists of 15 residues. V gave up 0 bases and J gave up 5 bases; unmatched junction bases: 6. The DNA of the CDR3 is TGTGCCAGCAGCTTAGCGGCGGGGGTATGGGAGACCCAGTACTTC. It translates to CASSLAAGVWETQYF.

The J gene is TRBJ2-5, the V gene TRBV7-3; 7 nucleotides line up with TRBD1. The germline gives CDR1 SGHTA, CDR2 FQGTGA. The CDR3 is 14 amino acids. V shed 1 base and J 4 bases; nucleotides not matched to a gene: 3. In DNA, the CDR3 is TGTGCCAGCAGCTTAAATCAGGGGGTAGAGACCCAGTACTTC. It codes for CASSLNQGVETQYF.

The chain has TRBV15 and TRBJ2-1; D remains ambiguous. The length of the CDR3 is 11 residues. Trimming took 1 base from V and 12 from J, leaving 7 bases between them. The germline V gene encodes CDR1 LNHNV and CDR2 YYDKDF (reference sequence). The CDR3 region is CATSRGSGQFF. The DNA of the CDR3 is TGTGCCACCAGCAGAGGTAGTGGGCAGTTCTTC.

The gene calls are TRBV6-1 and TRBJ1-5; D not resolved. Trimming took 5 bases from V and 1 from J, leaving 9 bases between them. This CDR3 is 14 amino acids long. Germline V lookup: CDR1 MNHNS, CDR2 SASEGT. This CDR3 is CASSLQKSNQPQHF. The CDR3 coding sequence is TGTGCCAGCAGTCTACAGAAAAGCAATCAGCCCCAGCATTTT.

The CDR3 spells CASSRYSGDTGELFF. In DNA, the CDR3 is TGTGCCAGCAGCCGCTACTCGGGGGACACCGGGGAGCTGTTTTTT. The chain is built from TRBV7-3 and TRBJ2-2; possible D gene TRBD2, 6 bases. Germline CDR1 is SGHTA and CDR2 is FQGTGA. V was shortened by 5 bases and J by 3 bases, with 13 bases between the two germline ends. CDR3 length: 15 amino acids.

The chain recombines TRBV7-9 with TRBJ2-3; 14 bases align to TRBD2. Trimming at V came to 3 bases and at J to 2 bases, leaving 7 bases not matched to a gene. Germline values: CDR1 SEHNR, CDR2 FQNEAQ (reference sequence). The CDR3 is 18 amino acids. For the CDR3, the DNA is TGTGCCAGCAGCTTGAGACTAGCGGGAGGGGGGTCCACAGATACGCAGTATTTT. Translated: CASSLRLAGGGSTDTQYF.

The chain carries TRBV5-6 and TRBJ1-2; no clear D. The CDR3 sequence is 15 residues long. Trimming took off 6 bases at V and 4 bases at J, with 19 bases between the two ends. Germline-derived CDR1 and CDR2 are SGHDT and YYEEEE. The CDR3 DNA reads TGTGCCAGCACCCGAGGTATCGTTCAGAGCTATGGCTACACCTTC. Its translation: CASTRGIVQSYGYTF.

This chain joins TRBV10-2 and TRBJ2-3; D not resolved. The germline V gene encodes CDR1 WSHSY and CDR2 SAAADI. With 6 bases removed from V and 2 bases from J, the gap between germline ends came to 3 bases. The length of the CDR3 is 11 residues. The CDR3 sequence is CASSNTDTQYF. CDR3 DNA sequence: TGCGCCAGCAGCAACACAGATACGCAGTATTTT.

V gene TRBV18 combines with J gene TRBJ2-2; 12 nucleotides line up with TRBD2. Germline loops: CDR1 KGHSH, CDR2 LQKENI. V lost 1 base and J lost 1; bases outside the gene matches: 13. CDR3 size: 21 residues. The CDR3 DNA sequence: TGTGCCAGCTCACCACGAAAGATGACAGGGGGACTAGCGGGGAACACCGGGGAGCTGTTTTTT. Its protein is CASSPRKMTGGLAGNTGELFF.

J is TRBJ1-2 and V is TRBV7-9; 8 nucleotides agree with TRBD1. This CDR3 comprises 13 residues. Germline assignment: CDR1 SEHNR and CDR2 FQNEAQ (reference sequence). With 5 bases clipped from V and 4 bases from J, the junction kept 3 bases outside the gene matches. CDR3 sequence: CASSRQGIYGYTF. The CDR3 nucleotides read TGTGCCAGCAGCAGACAGGGGATCTATGGCTACACCTTC.

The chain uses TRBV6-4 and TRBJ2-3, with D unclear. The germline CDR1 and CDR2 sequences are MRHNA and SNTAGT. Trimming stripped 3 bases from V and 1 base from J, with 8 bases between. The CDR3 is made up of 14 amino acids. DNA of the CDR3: TGTGCCAGCAGTGAGAGGTTTCGCACAGATACGCAGTATTTT. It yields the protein CASSERFRTDTQYF.

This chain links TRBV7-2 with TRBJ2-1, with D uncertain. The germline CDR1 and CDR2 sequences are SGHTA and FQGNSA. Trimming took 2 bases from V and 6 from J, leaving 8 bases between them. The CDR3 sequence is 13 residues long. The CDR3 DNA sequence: TGTGCCAGCAGCTTACCCTCCAGCAATGAGCAGTTCTTC. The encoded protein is CASSLPSSNEQFF.